These 15 T cell receptor beta chains originate from one sample sequenced in a study of CD8 T cells in ankylosing spondylitis. The study's findings and limits: One TCR beta motif, made up of 7 or 8 highly homologous variants, appeared characteristic of ankylosing spondylitis blood.

MiXCR was run by TCRdb on the 5' RACE reads, yielding one entry per CDR3 protein. The repertoire holds roughly 220,000 distinct CDR3 sequences, 15% to 20% seen once, with under 45% in the top ten. For these receptors, no antigen is known. Sequencing was performed on blood, either unsorted or a sorted T cell fraction (not recorded which). All receptors come from a male donor with ankylosing spondylitis.

This clonotype has more than one count but fewer than ten. The V and J genes are TRBV11-2 and TRBJ2-1, with 9 bases that match TRBD1. Trimming cost V 1 base and J 8 bases; bases outside gene matches: 0. The CDR3 is made up of 13 amino acids. CDR1 is SGHAT, CDR2 FQNNGV, per germline. CDR3 loop: CASSLGQGDEQFF. The DNA for the CDR3 is TGTGCCAGCAGCTTAGGACAGGGGGATGAGCAGTTCTTC.

This chain joins TRBV27 and TRBJ1-2, with D unresolved. The CDR3 consists of 15 residues. Per the germline V gene, CDR1 is MNHEY and CDR2 is SMNVEV (reference sequence). Between the trimmed V and J ends, which lost 4 bases and 7 bases, there was a span of 19 bases. CDR3 sequence reads: CASSSFEGDGSGYTF. Written as DNA, the CDR3 is TGTGCCAGCAGTTCATTCGAGGGTGATGGCTCTGGCTACACCTTC.

In this sample, this clonotype turned up a few times. This chain uses TRBV29-1 with TRBJ1-1; no definite D call. This CDR3 comprises 12 residues. Trimming stripped 0 bases from V and 7 bases from J, with 9 bases between. Per germline, CDR1 SQVTM and CDR2 ANQGSEA. The CDR3 spells CSVEDLAVEAFF. For the CDR3, the DNA is TGCAGCGTTGAAGATCTGGCAGTTGAAGCTTTCTTT.

The rearrangement links TRBV4-1 to TRBJ1-5, with 7 bases aligning to TRBD1. The CDR3 is made up of 18 amino acids. V gave up 3 bases and J gave up 0 bases; unmatched junction bases: 11. The germline gives CDR1 MGHRA, CDR2 YSYEKL. This chain's CDR3 is CASSQTTGTEYSNQPQHF. The DNA of the CDR3 is TGCGCCAGCAGCCAGACCACCGGGACAGAGTATAGCAATCAGCCCCAGCATTTT.

This clonotype was observed at least ten times. J is TRBJ1-1 and V is TRBV20-1, with D possibly being TRBD1 (6 bases). CDR1 and CDR2 (germline): DFQATT, SNEGSKA (reference sequence). V lost 0 bases, J lost 3 bases, and 20 bases lay in between. The CDR3 is 17 amino acids. The chain's CDR3 is CSARDVYKGGRDTEAFF. In DNA form, the CDR3 reads TGCAGTGCTAGAGATGTCTATAAGGGGGGGAGGGACACTGAAGCTTTCTTT.

The rearrangement joins TRBV5-1 to TRBJ2-7; D may correspond to TRBD1 or TRBD2 (5 bases each). The CDR3 is made up of 17 amino acids. V lost 0 bases, J lost 0 bases, and 16 bases lay in between. CDR1 SGHRS and CDR2 YFSETQ come from the germline V gene. This CDR3 is CASSLADGGRGSYEQYF. CDR3 in DNA: TGCGCCAGCAGCTTGGCCGATGGGGGTCGGGGCTCCTACGAGCAGTACTTC. The variable domain in full, completed from reference TRBV5-1 and TRBJ2-7, reads KAGVTQTPRYLIKTRGQQVTLSCSPISGHRSVSWYQQTPGQGLQFLFEYFSETQRNKGNFPGRFSGRQFSNSRSEMNVSTLELGDSALYLCASSLADGGRGSYEQYFGPGTRLTVT.

The CDR3, as DNA: TGTGCCAGCAGCTTAGGTACTAGCGGGGTGATCTACGAGCAGTACTTC. Translated, it gives CASSLGTSGVIYEQYF. The rearrangement joins TRBV11-2 to TRBJ2-7, with 10 bases aligning to TRBD2. J lost 3 bases, V lost 1 base, and 6 bases had no gene match. The germline V gene encodes CDR1 SGHAT and CDR2 FQNNGV. The CDR3 is made up of 16 amino acids.

This clonotype was seen only a few times. The V call is TRBV12-3 or TRBV12-4, the J call TRBJ2-1; 9 positions agree with TRBD1. The V gene end was trimmed by 2 bases and the J gene end by 1 base; junction bases not matched to a gene: 6. CDR3 length equals 17 residues. The CDR3 DNA is TGTGCCAGCAGTTTAAGGGTAGGACAGGGGTCCTACAATGAGCAGTTCTTC. Amino acid sequence: CASSLRVGQGSYNEQFF.

The V and J genes are TRBV7-6 and TRBJ2-1; 9 bases match TRBD1. This CDR3 has 16 residues. The V gene end was trimmed by 5 bases and the J gene end by 2 bases; junction bases not matched to a gene: 7. CDR1 is SGHVS, CDR2 FNYEAQ, per germline. For the CDR3, the DNA is TGTGCCAGCAGCAGGGGACAGGGTATCCCCTACAATGAGCAGTTCTTC. Amino acid sequence: CASSRGQGIPYNEQFF. Based on the CDR3 plus reference TRBV7-6 and TRBJ2-1, the full variable domain is GAGVSQSPRYKVTKRGQDVALRCDPISGHVSLYWYRQALGQGPEFLTYFNYEAQQDKSGLPNDRFSAERPEGSISTLTIQRTEQRDSAMYRCASSRGQGIPYNEQFFGPGTRLTVL.

Many counts were recorded for this clonotype. V usage is TRBV10-3 and J usage is TRBJ2-3, with 8 bases identical to TRBD2. Looked up from germline, CDR1 is ENHRY and CDR2 is SYGVKD. This CDR3 contains 15 residues. The ends lost 4 bases at V and 2 bases at J; junction bases unmatched: 5. CDR3 DNA sequence: TGTGCCATCAGTGTAAGGCGGGAGGACACAGATACGCAGTATTTT. Protein: CAISVRREDTDTQYF.

This sequence joins TRBV30 and TRBJ1-4; D remains ambiguous. V lost 4 bases and J 1 base, leaving 4 bases between the germline ends. The germline gives CDR1 GTSNPN, CDR2 SVGIG (reference sequence). The CDR3 has 12 residues. In nucleotides, the CDR3 is TGTGCCTGGACAGAAACTAATGAAAAACTGTTTTTT. Its translation: CAWTETNEKLFF.

The chain couples TRBV3-1 to TRBJ2-5, with 8 bases lining up with TRBD2. V shed 1 base and J 1 base; nucleotides not matched to a gene: 8. This CDR3 comprises 17 residues. Per germline, CDR1 LGHDT and CDR2 YNNKEL (reference sequence). The CDR3 region has the DNA TGTGCCAGCAGCCAAGTGGGCGGCGGGAGGCCCCAAGAGACCCAGTACTTC. Its protein is CASSQVGGGRPQETQYF.

J is TRBJ2-3 and V is TRBV28; weak D call: TRBD2 (5 bases). The CDR3 runs to 14 residues. With 1 base removed from V and 2 bases from J, the gap between germline ends came to 7 bases. Germline lookup yields CDR1 MDHEN and CDR2 SYDVKM. The CDR3 sequence: CASSLFGDTDTQYF. In DNA, the CDR3 is TGTGCCAGCAGTTTATTCGGGGACACAGATACGCAGTATTTT.

This clonotype was found a few times. The V and J genes are TRBV6-5 and TRBJ1-2; D is unresolved. Trimming took 4 bases from V and 4 from J, leaving 10 bases between them. This CDR3 is 13 amino acids long. CDR1 MNHEY and CDR2 SVGAGI come from the germline V gene. The CDR3 protein is CASSSPGLYGYTF. The CDR3 nucleotides read TGTGCCAGCAGTTCCCCCGGCCTCTATGGCTACACCTTC.

The table lists this clonotype with a few counts. The chain's CDR3 is CSVEIWEGLAGPGGGETQYF. The CDR3 bases are TGCAGCGTTGAAATTTGGGAAGGACTAGCGGGCCCCGGTGGAGGAGAGACCCAGTACTTC. The chain employs TRBV29-1 and TRBJ2-5; TRBD2 agrees at 11 bases. The CDR3 is made up of 20 amino acids. Germline V gives CDR1 SQVTM, CDR2 ANQGSEA. After removal of 2 bases from V and 4 bases from J, the junction contained 21 bases not matched to a gene.